The T cell receptor beta chain described here comes from a study of blood T cell repertoires in COVID-19. Data came from immunoSEQ multiplex PCR; TCRdb stores just in-frame clones and leaves some out. The sample has roughly 190,000 clones; roughly 80% are singletons. CDR1 SGDLS and CDR2 YYNGEE come from the germline V gene. The CDR3 spans 13 residues. V lost 2 bases and J lost 1, with 6 bases in between. The receptor's source is a woman aged 25 to 39 who had recovered from COVID-19. The sequencing sample was made of PBMCs or T cells enriched from blood (not recorded which). This rearrangement joins TRBV9 to TRBJ1-1; no clear D. The CDR3 DNA is TGTGCCAGCAGCGTCAACAGGAACACTGAAGCTTTCTTT. Translation: CASSVNRNTEAFF.